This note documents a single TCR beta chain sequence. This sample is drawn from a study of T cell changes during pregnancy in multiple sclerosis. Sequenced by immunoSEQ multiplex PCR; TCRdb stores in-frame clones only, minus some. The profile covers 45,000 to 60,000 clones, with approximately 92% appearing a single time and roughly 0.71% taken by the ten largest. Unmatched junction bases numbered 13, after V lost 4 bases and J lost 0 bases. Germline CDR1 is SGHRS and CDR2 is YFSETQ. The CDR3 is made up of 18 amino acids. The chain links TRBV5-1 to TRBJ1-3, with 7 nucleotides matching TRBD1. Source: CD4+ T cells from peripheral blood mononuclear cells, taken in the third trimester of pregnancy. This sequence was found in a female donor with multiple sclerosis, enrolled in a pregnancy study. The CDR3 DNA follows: TGCGCCAGCAGCCCACGACAGGGTATTCAGGGCTCTGGAAACACCATATATTTT. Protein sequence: CASSPRQGIQGSGNTIYF.